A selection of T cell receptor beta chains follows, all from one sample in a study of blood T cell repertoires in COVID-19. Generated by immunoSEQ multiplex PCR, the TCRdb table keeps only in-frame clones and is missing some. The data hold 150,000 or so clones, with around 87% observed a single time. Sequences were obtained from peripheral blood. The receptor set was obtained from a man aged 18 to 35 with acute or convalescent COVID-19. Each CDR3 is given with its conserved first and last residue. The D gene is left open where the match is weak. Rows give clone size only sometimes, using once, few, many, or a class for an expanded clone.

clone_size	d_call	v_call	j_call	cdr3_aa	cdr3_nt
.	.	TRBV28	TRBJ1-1	CASRKQGRTEAFF	TGTGCCAGCAGGAAACAGGGTCGGACTGAAGCTTTCTTT
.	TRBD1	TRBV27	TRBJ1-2	CASTPLGGQGLYGYTF	TGTGCCAGCACTCCCCTGGGGGGACAGGGCCTCTATGGCTACACCTTC
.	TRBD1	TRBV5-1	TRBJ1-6	CASSYTGGDSPLHF	TGCGCCAGCAGCTACACAGGGGGCGATTCACCCCTCCACTTT
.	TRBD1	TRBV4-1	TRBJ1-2	CASSQVQGFDYGYTF	TGCGCCAGCAGCCAAGTACAGGGGTTTGACTATGGCTACACCTTC
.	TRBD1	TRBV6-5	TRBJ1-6	CASSYQGARSPLHF	TGTGCCAGCAGTTACCAGGGGGCTCGTTCACCCCTCCACTTT
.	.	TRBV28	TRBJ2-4	CASTAWGEGSKNIQYF	TGTGCCAGCACCGCGTGGGGCGAAGGGTCCAAAAACATTCAGTACTTC
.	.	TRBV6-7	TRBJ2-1	CASPSVVYNEQFF	TGTGCCAGCCCTTCGGTGGTATACAATGAGCAGTTCTTC
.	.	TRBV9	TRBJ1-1	CASSPLGGRGTEAFF	TGTGCCAGCAGCCCACTCGGGGGGCGGGGGACTGAAGCTTTCTTT
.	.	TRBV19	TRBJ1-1	CASSRWGVGTEAFF	TGTGCCAGTAGTAGATGGGGGGTGGGCACTGAAGCTTTCTTT
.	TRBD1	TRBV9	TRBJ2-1	CASSVAFDRGLYNEQFF	TGTGCCAGCAGCGTAGCTTTCGACAGGGGGCTATACAATGAGCAGTTCTTC
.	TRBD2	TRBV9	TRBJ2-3	CASSVIATSGADTQYF	TGTGCCAGCAGCGTAATCGCGACTAGCGGGGCTGATACGCAGTATTTT
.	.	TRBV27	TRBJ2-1	CASRSGYGSYNEQFF	TGTGCCAGCAGGTCAGGGTACGGCTCCTACAATGAGCAGTTCTTC
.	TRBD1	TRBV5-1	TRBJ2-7	CASSLGQGAYEQYF	TGCGCCAGCAGCTTAGGGCAGGGGGCTTACGAGCAGTACTTC
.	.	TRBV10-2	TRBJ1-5	CASSEWHLTVNQPQHF	TGCGCCAGCAGTGAGTGGCACTTGACAGTCAATCAGCCCCAGCATTTT
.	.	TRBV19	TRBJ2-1	CASSMHYKTGQWESEQFF	TGTGCCAGTAGTATGCACTATAAGACCGGACAGTGGGAGAGTGAGCAGTTCTTC
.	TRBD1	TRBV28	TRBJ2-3	CASSLPGGGSTDTQYF	TGTGCCAGCAGTCTTCCAGGGGGTGGTAGCACAGATACGCAGTATTTT
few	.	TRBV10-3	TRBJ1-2	CAISDLRYGYTF	TGTGCCATCAGTGATTTGAGGTATGGCTACACCTTC
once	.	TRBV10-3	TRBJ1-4	CAISEGLESLFF	TGTGCCATCAGTGAGGGTCTAGAATCATTGTTTTTT
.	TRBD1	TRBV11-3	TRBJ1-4	CASSPSDRGVVGNEKLFF	TGTGCCAGCAGCCCGTCGGACAGGGGCGTGGTAGGGAATGAAAAACTGTTTTTT
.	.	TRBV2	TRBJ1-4	CASLQELNEKLFF	TGTGCCAGCCTACAGGAACTGAATGAAAAACTGTTTTTT
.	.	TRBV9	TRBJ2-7	CASSVGALGRDEQYF	TGTGCCAGCAGCGTAGGGGCGTTGGGGCGCGACGAGCAGTACTTC
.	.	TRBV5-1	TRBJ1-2	CASSLEGGPGYGYTF	TGCGCCAGCAGCTTGGAGGGGGGGCCGGGGTATGGCTACACCTTC